This paragraph reports one T cell receptor (beta chain). The antigen is unknown. Sequencing used immunoSEQ multiplex PCR; TCRdb keeps in-frame clones, though not all of them. The repertoire holds some 93,000 clones, roughly 88% seen once, with 12% in the top ten. The sample belongs to a study of T cell responses to AZD1222 COVID-19 vaccine. Whole-study results and caveats: Baseline seropositivity characterized only a handful of AZD1222 recipients. Most donors were white British and more were female, and clonal diversity was possibly underestimated. Researchers took repertoire samples only after the peak T cell response had come.

Whether given at about 4 or about 12 weeks, second doses were pooled. The sample consisted of peripheral blood, taken 28 days after the second AZD1222 dose. The receptor was isolated from an adult who received the AZD1222 COVID-19 vaccine.

The CDR3 region is CASISTVQGSYEQYF. CDR3 nucleotide sequence: TGTGCCAGCATATCCACGGTACAGGGCTCCTACGAGCAGTACTTC. The rearrangement links TRBV28 to TRBJ2-7, with D maybe TRBD1 (6 bases). CDR1 is MDHEN and CDR2 is SYDVKM in the germline V gene. Trimming took off 7 bases at V and 0 bases at J, with 16 bases between the two ends. CDR3 length: 15 amino acids.